This entry lists 31 T cell receptor beta chains sequenced from one sample in a study of blood T cell repertoires in COVID-19. Some clones are missing from TCRdb's copy, which holds only in-frame ones; the method was immunoSEQ multiplex PCR. The table shows tens of thousands of clones, with approximately 90% occurring only once. The sample was peripheral blood. Receptors were obtained from a human donor in a cohort sampled during active COVID-19.

The chain recombines TRBV1 with TRBJ2-7; the DNA was not used to check the table's D call, TRBD2. TRBV1 is a pseudogene segment. This CDR3 spans 15 amino acids. This CDR3 is CTRSQEWGGGDEQYF. The CDR3 bases are TGCACCCGCAGCCAAGAATGGGGTGGGGGGGACGAGCAGTACTTC.

The J gene is TRBJ2-7, the V gene TRBV5-4; 9 bases are a match to TRBD1. This CDR3 is 14 amino acids long. Germline trimming cut 1 base from V and 5 bases from J; bases unmatched to any gene: 4. Germline-derived CDR1 and CDR2 are SGHNT and YYREEE (reference sequence). This chain's CDR3 is CASSLRTGEDEQYF. In DNA form, the CDR3 reads TGTGCCAGCAGCTTGCGGACAGGGGAGGACGAGCAGTACTTC.

This sequence joins TRBV12-3 or TRBV12-4 and TRBJ2-7; D might be TRBD1 (6 bases). The length of the CDR3 is 12 residues. The germline V and J ends were trimmed by 6 bases and 7 bases, with 13 bases remaining between them. The DNA of the CDR3 is TGTGCCAGCAGCCAGGGGACCAGGGAGCAGTACTTC. This sequence encodes CASSQGTREQYF.

V and J are TRBV2 and TRBJ2-7; tentative D call: TRBD1 (7 bases). Germline V gives CDR1 SNHLY, CDR2 FYNNEI. The length of the CDR3 is 15 residues. Trimming stripped 5 bases from V and 5 bases from J, with 19 bases between. In nucleotides, the CDR3 is TGTGCCAGCAGTACAAACGGGGGACAGTACAACGAGCAGTACTTC. It codes for CASSTNGGQYNEQYF.

The rearrangement joins TRBV6-2 or TRBV6-3 to TRBJ2-5; unclear D gene. Between the trimmed V and J ends, which lost 5 bases and 5 bases, there was a span of 9 bases. CDR1 and CDR2 (germline): MNHEY, SVGEGT. This CDR3 has 12 residues. The CDR3 DNA reads as TGTGCCAGCAGTGGCCATTGGGAGACCCAGTACTTC. Protein sequence: CASSGHWETQYF.

This chain links TRBV3-1 (or the pseudogene TRBV3-2) with TRBJ2-2; the match to TRBD2 covers 12 bases. CDR1 and CDR2 from the germline V gene are LGHDT and YNNKEL (reference sequence). CDR3 length equals 22 residues. J was trimmed by 4 bases and V by 0 bases; bases with no gene match: 18. The CDR3 spells CASSQDDPFSLAGGPSTGELFF. The CDR3 nucleotides are TGTGCCAGCAGCCAAGATGACCCTTTTTCTCTAGCGGGGGGGCCGTCCACCGGGGAGCTGTTTTTT.

CDR3 sequence reads: CASSVGGTVSYNSPLHF. The CDR3 DNA reads as TGTGCCAGCAGCGTAGGTGGGACTGTTAGCTATAATTCACCCCTCCACTTT. This sequence joins TRBV9 and TRBJ1-6, with a tentative D call TRBD1 (5 bases). CDR1 and CDR2 from the germline V gene are SGDLS and YYNGEE. Trimming took 0 bases from V and 3 from J, leaving 13 bases between them. The CDR3 has 17 residues.

The V gene is TRBV19, the J gene TRBJ1-2; D not resolved. CDR1 and CDR2 (germline): LNHDA, SQIVND (reference sequence). V was shortened by 3 bases and J by 7 bases, with 18 bases between the two germline ends. The CDR3 totals 15 residues. CDR3 sequence (DNA): TGTGCCAGTAGTATTACCCGGTCCGGGTTCGGTGGCTACACCTTC. Amino acids: CASSITRSGFGGYTF.

This clone was counted once. V usage is TRBV28 and J usage is TRBJ1-5; D is undetermined. Germline V CDR1 and CDR2: MDHEN, SYDVKM. The V gene lost 6 bases and the J gene lost 2 bases, with 11 bases spanning the gap. The CDR3 consists of 14 residues. CDR3 protein: CASREVSGNQPQHF. The CDR3 bases are TGTGCCAGCAGGGAAGTCAGCGGCAATCAGCCCCAGCATTTT.

This clone was seen only once. The J gene is TRBJ1-1, the V gene TRBV3-1 (or the pseudogene TRBV3-2); TRBD1 matches at 7 bases. The V gene end was trimmed by 0 bases and the J gene end by 0 bases; junction bases not matched to a gene: 7. The CDR3 contains 17 residues. Germline values: CDR1 LGHDT, CDR2 YNNKEL (reference sequence). CDR3 nucleotide sequence: TGTGCCAGCAGCCAAGATCCCGGGACAGAAATGAACACTGAAGCTTTCTTT. It encodes CASSQDPGTEMNTEAFF.

This clone occurred once. The chain uses TRBV5-1 and TRBJ2-5, with a weak D call TRBD2 (6 bases). CDR1 and CDR2 from the germline V gene are SGHRS and YFSETQ. The V end was cut by 4 bases, the J end by 5 bases, with 15 bases between. The CDR3 sequence is 14 residues long. CDR3 in DNA: TGCGCCAGCAGCCAAGCGAGACTAGGGGAGACCCAGTACTTC. Its protein is CASSQARLGETQYF. Based on the CDR3 plus reference TRBV5-1 and TRBJ2-5, the full variable domain is KAGVTQTPRYLIKTRGQQVTLSCSPISGHRSVSWYQQTPGQGLQFLFEYFSETQRNKGNFPGRFSGRQFSNSRSEMNVSTLELGDSALYLCASSQARLGETQYFGPGTRLLVL.

This chain links TRBV19 with TRBJ2-5; 10 bases line up with TRBD2. This CDR3 spans 14 amino acids. The germline CDR1 and CDR2 sequences are LNHDA and SQIVND (reference sequence). V lost 3 bases to trimming and J lost 3 bases; unmatched junction nucleotides: 1. This chain's CDR3 is CASSMSGGEETQYF. For the CDR3, the DNA is TGTGCCAGTAGTATGAGCGGGGGGGAAGAGACCCAGTACTTC.

The V and J genes are TRBV30 and TRBJ1-5; D perhaps matches TRBD1 (6 bases). Germline V lookup: CDR1 GTSNPN, CDR2 SVGIG (reference sequence). Trimming shortened V by 1 base and J by 4 bases, and 8 bases separated the two germline ends. The CDR3 has 13 amino acids. The CDR3 loop reads CAWSDRGNQPQHF. The CDR3 DNA sequence: TGTGCCTGGAGTGATAGGGGGAATCAGCCCCAGCATTTT.

CDR3 nucleotide sequence: TGCAGCGTTGAAGAGGGGCTTGGGACAGGCTATGGCTACACCTTC. It yields the protein CSVEEGLGTGYGYTF. The V call is TRBV29-1, the J call TRBJ1-2; TRBD1 aligns across 8 bases. This CDR3 has 15 residues. Germline V lookup: CDR1 SQVTM, CDR2 ANQGSEA. The junction had 7 bases not matched to a gene; V was cut back by 0 bases and J by 4 bases. The whole variable domain, remainder taken from reference TRBV29-1 and TRBJ1-2, is SAVISQKPSRDICQRGTSLTIQCQVDSQVTMMFWYRQQPGQSLTLIATANQGSEATYESGFVIDKFPISRPNLTFSTLTVSNMSPEDSSIYLCSVEEGLGTGYGYTFGSGTRLTVV.

The chain has TRBV19 and TRBJ2-1; D remains ambiguous. CDR1 is LNHDA, CDR2 SQIVND, per germline (reference sequence). This CDR3 is 14 amino acids long. V gave up 8 bases and J gave up 0 bases, with 11 bases separating them. CDR3 sequence: CASSYLSSYNEQFF. CDR3 nucleotide sequence: TGTGCCAGTTCTTACCTAAGCTCCTACAATGAGCAGTTCTTC.

This clone was counted a few times. The CDR3 DNA reads TGTGCCAGCAGCCTCTACGAGCAGTACTTC. Its translation: CASSLYEQYF. The chain carries TRBV5-8 and TRBJ2-7; no clear D gene. The CDR3 totals 10 residues. CDR1 is SGHTS and CDR2 is YDEGEE in the germline V gene. Trimming removed 4 bases at V and 3 bases at J, with 2 bases between.

This clone was detected only a few times. V is TRBV7-9 and J is TRBJ1-6; D remains unclear. Germline-derived CDR1 and CDR2 are SEHNR and FQNEAQ (reference sequence). V lost 5 bases to trimming and J lost 10 bases, with 12 bases between them. CDR3 length: 13 residues. The CDR3 bases are TGTGCCAGCAGCCTAGACAATTACTCACCCCTCCACTTT. This gives the protein CASSLDNYSPLHF.

CDR3 in DNA: TGCGCCAGCAGCTTGGGTAGCGGGAGTGGCGAGCAGTACTTC. Its translation is CASSLGSGSGEQYF. This chain joins TRBV5-1 and TRBJ2-7; 9 bases line up with TRBD2. Germline V gives CDR1 SGHRS, CDR2 YFSETQ. This CDR3 has 14 residues. V lost 0 bases to trimming and J lost 6 bases; unmatched junction nucleotides: 4.

J is TRBJ2-7 and V is TRBV5-8, with TRBD1 matching 7 bases. V gave up 6 bases and J gave up 0 bases; unmatched junction bases: 6. Germline V gene data show CDR1 as SGHTS and CDR2 as YDEGEE. The CDR3 is made up of 14 amino acids. The CDR3 reads CASKRTGSSYEQYF. The CDR3 DNA is TGTGCCAGCAAACGGACAGGCAGCTCCTACGAGCAGTACTTC.

The chain couples TRBV5-6 to TRBJ1-6; maybe TRBD1 (6 bases). The CDR3 has 14 amino acids. Germline values: CDR1 SGHDT, CDR2 YYEEEE. The ends were cut back, 3 bases at V and 7 bases at J, with 11 bases in the middle. This chain's CDR3 is CASSSDRQNSPLHF. The CDR3 DNA follows: TGTGCCAGCAGCTCCGACAGGCAAAATTCACCCCTCCACTTT.

Written as DNA, the CDR3 is TGTGCCAGCAGCCACCGGGGGAACACTGAAGCTTTCTTT. As protein: CASSHRGNTEAFF. The chain joins TRBV3-1 (or the pseudogene TRBV3-2) to TRBJ1-1; D call uncertain. CDR1 and CDR2 from the germline V gene are LGHDT and YNNKEL (reference sequence). This CDR3 spans 13 amino acids. With 3 bases removed from V and 1 base from J, the gap between germline ends came to 6 bases.

The gene calls are TRBV6-6 and TRBJ2-5; perhaps TRBD2 as D (5 bases). CDR3 length: 15 amino acids. Trimming took off 6 bases at V and 4 bases at J, with 18 bases between the two ends. CDR1 and CDR2 (germline): MNHNY, SVGAGI (reference sequence). In nucleotides, the CDR3 is TGTGCCAGCAGGGCGGACCCTGGAGGACGAGAGACCCAGTACTTC. Translating it yields CASRADPGGRETQYF.

As concerns this clone: No DNA is shown, since the ends of the CDR3 on it are uncertain; the CDR3 is the one TCRdb lists. This sequence joins TRBV30 and TRBJ2-7; the table's D gene call, TRBD1, was not cross checked with the DNA. Including both end residues, the CDR3 is 14 amino acids long. The germline CDR1 and CDR2 sequences are GTSNPN and SVGIG (reference sequence). The CDR3 here is CAWSVGQGAHNLYF.

V is TRBV6-5 and J is TRBJ2-2, with D tentatively TRBD1 (6 bases). The germline V gene encodes CDR1 MNHEY and CDR2 SVGAGI. The CDR3 runs to 14 residues. Trimming stripped 5 bases from V and 8 bases from J, with 15 bases between. CDR3 sequence reads: CASSRLLGGGELFF. The CDR3 DNA sequence: TGTGCCAGCAGTCGACTCTTAGGGGGAGGGGAGCTGTTTTTT.

This chain links TRBV3-1 (or the pseudogene TRBV3-2) with TRBJ2-1; 9 bases align to TRBD2. With 7 bases clipped from V and 8 bases from J, the junction kept 12 bases outside the gene matches. The length of the CDR3 is 15 residues. CDR1 and CDR2 from the germline V gene are LGHDT and YNNKEL (reference sequence). CDR3: CASTPLAGYGHEQFF. The CDR3 region has the DNA TGTGCCAGCACGCCTCTAGCGGGATACGGGCATGAGCAGTTCTTC.

This chain links TRBV11-2 with TRBJ2-7, with TRBD2 matching over 8 bases. Trimming cost V 6 bases and J 6 bases; bases outside gene matches: 7. The CDR3 has 13 amino acids. Germline V gene sequence: CDR1 SGHAT, CDR2 FQNNGV. CDR3 nucleotides: TGTGCCAGCAGGGGGACTAGTTTGTCCGAGCAGTACTTC. It encodes CASRGTSLSEQYF.

The chain is built from TRBV3-1 (or the pseudogene TRBV3-2) and TRBJ1-2, with 10 nucleotides matching TRBD1. With 3 bases clipped from V and 6 bases from J, the junction kept 7 bases outside the gene matches. Germline V lookup: CDR1 LGHDT, CDR2 YNNKEL (reference sequence). The CDR3 sequence is 15 residues long. CDR3 bases: TGTGCCAGCAGCCAGACAGGGGGCGAAAGGAATGGCTACACCTTC. Translated, it gives CASSQTGGERNGYTF.

The J gene is TRBJ1-6, the V gene TRBV5-6; TRBD1 matches 8 bases. CDR1 and CDR2 (germline): SGHDT, YYEEEE. The length of the CDR3 is 16 residues. V was clipped by 4 bases and J by 10 bases; unmatched bases: 13. The CDR3 DNA follows: TGTGCCAGCAGCCGGGGGGCAGGGGGCAAAGGATCACCCCTCCACTTT. It specifies CASSRGAGGKGSPLHF.

The chain combines TRBV11-3 with TRBJ2-4; the D is unclear. V lost 5 bases to trimming and J lost 6 bases, with 14 bases between them. Germline CDR1 reads SGHNT; CDR2 reads YENEEA. There are 14 residues in the CDR3. In DNA, the CDR3 is TGTGCCAGCAGCCAAGACGGGTTTTCAAACATTCAGTACTTC. Its protein product is CASSQDGFSNIQYF. Drawing the rest from reference TRBV11-3 and TRBJ2-4, the complete variable domain is EAGVVQSPRYKIIEKKQPVAFWCNPISGHNTLYWYLQNLGQGPELLIRYENEEAVDDSQLPKDRFSAERLKGVDSTLKIQPAELGDSAVYLCASSQDGFSNIQYFGAGTRLSVL.

V is TRBV19 and J is TRBJ2-2, with D hard to call. CDR3 size: 12 residues. Germline V gene sequence: CDR1 LNHDA, CDR2 SQIVND (reference sequence). Trimming cost V 5 bases and J 8 bases, with 9 bases left between them. CDR3 residues: CASSPRNGELFF. CDR3 in DNA: TGTGCCAGTAGTCCTCGTAATGGGGAGCTGTTTTTT.

The chain employs TRBV3-1 (or the pseudogene TRBV3-2) and TRBJ1-2, with D uncertain. CDR3 length equals 15 residues. Germline loops: CDR1 LGHDT, CDR2 YNNKEL (reference sequence). V was clipped by 0 bases and J by 4 bases, with 12 bases between them. CDR3 in amino acids: CASSQEGSLGYGYTF. The CDR3 bases are TGTGCCAGCAGCCAAGAAGGCAGCCTAGGCTATGGCTACACCTTC.